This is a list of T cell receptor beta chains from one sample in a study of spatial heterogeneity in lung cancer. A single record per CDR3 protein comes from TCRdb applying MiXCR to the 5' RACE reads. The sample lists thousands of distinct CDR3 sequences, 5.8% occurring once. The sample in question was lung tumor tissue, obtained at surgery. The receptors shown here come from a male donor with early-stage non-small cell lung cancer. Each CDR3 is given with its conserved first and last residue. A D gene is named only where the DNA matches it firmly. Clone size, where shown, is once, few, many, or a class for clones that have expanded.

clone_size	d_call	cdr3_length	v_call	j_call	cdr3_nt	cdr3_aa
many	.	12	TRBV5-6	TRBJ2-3	TGTGCCAGCAGCTATGCTACAGATACGCAGTATTTT	CASSYATDTQYF
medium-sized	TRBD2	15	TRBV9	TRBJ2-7	TGTGCCAGCAGCGTAGGGTTGCGGGAGCCCTACGAGCAGTACTTC	CASSVGLREPYEQYF
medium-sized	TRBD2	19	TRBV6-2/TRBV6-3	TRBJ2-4	TGTGCCAGCAGTCGTAGACGGCTCGGACTAGCGGGAGGTAAAAACATTCAGTACTTC	CASSRRRLGLAGGKNIQYF
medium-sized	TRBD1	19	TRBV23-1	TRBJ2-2	TGCGCCAGCAGTCAATCGGTTGCCCGGGCAGGGGGAACCACCGGGGAGCTGTTTTTT	CASSQSVARAGGTTGELFF
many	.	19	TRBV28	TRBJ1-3	TGTGCCAGCAGTTTTAAATCATTTGTAACAGGGTACTCTGGAAACACCATATATTTT	CASSFKSFVTGYSGNTIYF
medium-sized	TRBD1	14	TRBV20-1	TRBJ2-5	TGCAGTGCTCGGGGACAGGTGTTACAAGAGACCCAGTACTTC	CSARGQVLQETQYF
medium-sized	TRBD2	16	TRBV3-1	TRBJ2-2	TGTGCCAGCAGCCTGGGGACTAGCGGGAGTCCCGGGGAGCTGTTTTTT	CASSLGTSGSPGELFF
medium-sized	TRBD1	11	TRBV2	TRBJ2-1	TGTGCCAGCAGGATGGACAGGGAACAGTTCTTC	CASRMDREQFF
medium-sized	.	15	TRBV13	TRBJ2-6	TGTGCCAGCAGCTTAGACTGGGCTGGGGCCAACGTCCTGACTTTC	CASSLDWAGANVLTF
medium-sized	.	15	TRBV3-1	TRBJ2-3	TGTGCCAGCAGCCAAGCTACCCCTGGGGTTGATACGCAGTATTTT	CASSQATPGVDTQYF
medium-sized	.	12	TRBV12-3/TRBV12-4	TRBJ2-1	TGTGCCAGCAGTTTACTCCAGGGTGAGCAGTTCTTC	CASSLLQGEQFF
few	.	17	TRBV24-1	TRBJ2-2	TGTGCCACCAGTGATTTCGGCAGACATCCGAACACCGGGGAGCTGTTTTTT	CATSDFGRHPNTGELFF
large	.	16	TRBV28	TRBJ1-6	TGTGCCAGCAGTTTATTGCCCGCCACCTATAATTCACCCCTCCACTTT	CASSLLPATYNSPLHF
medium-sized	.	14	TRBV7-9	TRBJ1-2	TGTGCCAGCAGGTTAATAGGGGGGAGACCTGGCTACACCTTC	CASRLIGGRPGYTF
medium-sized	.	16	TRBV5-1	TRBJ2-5	TGCGCCAGCAGCTTGATCGTCAGGGCGGGTTTGGAGACCCAGTACTTC	CASSLIVRAGLETQYF
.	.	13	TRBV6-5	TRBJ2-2	TGTGCCAGCACCGACGAGAAAACCGGGGAGCTGTTTTTT	CASTDEKTGELFF
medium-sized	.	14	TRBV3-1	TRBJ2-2	TGTGCCAGCAGCCGGACCCAAAACACCGGGGAGCTGTTTTTT	CASSRTQNTGELFF
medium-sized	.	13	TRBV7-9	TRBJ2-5	TGTGCCAGCAGCCCGGATTACCAAGAGACCCAGTACTTC	CASSPDYQETQYF
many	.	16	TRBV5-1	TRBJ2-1	TGCGCCAGCAGCTTGGCCAGCGGCGGGCGGTACAATGAGCAGTTCTTC	CASSLASGGRYNEQFF
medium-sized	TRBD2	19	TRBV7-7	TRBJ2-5	TGTGCTAGCAGCCTTTACCCAGTCTCTAGCGGGGCAATCCAAGAGACCCAGTACTTC	CASSLYPVSSGAIQETQYF
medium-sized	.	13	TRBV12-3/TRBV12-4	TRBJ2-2	TGTGCCAGCATGAAAAGTCTCACCGGGGAGCTGTTTTTT	CASMKSLTGELFF
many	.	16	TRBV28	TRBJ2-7	.	CASSTSTSGRTYEQYF
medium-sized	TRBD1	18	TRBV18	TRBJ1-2	TGTGCCAGCTCACCCGGGACAGGGGGCCCGCAAGCTAACTATGGCTACACCTTC	CASSPGTGGPQANYGYTF
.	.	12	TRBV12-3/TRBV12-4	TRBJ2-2	TGTGCCAGCAGTTTTATAGCCGGGGAGCTGTTTTTT	CASSFIAGELFF
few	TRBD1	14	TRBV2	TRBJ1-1	TGTGCCAGGAGGACAGGGGAGTTGGGCACTGAAGCTTTCTTT	CARRTGELGTEAFF
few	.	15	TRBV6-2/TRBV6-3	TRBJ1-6	TGTGCCAGCAGTTACGCCGGGAGGGTTAATTCACCCCTCCACTTT	CASSYAGRVNSPLHF
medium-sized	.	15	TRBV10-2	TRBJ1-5	TGCGCCAGCAGTGAGTCGGGGTTTAGCAATCAGCCCCAGCATTTT	CASSESGFSNQPQHF
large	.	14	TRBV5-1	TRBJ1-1	TGCGCCAGCAGCTTGGGTGGCAAGAACACTGAAGCTTTCTTT	CASSLGGKNTEAFF
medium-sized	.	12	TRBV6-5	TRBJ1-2	TGTGCCAGCAGTAAAGGACAGTCGGGCTACACCTTC	CASSKGQSGYTF
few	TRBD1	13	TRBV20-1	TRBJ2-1	TGCAGTGCTAGGGGGACAGGGGGCAATGAGCAGTTCTTC	CSARGTGGNEQFF
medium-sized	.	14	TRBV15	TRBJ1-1	TGTGCCACCAACACCAGCGTGGGGGGCACTGAAGCTTTCTTT	CATNTSVGGTEAFF
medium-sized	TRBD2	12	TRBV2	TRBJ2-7	TGTGCCAGCAGCGCTAGCGGATACGAGCAGTACTTC	CASSASGYEQYF
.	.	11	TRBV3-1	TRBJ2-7	TGTGCCAGCAGCCAAGGAAGTGGGGAGTACTTC	CASSQGSGEYF
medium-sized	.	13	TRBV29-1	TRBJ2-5	TGCAGCGTCGACCAGTTAGGGAGAGAGACCCAGTACTTC	CSVDQLGRETQYF
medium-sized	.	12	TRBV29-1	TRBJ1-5	TGCAGCGCTCGGACGGCATCAGGGCCCCAGCATTTT	CSARTASGPQHF
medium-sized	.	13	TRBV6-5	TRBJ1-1	TGTGCCAGCAGTCCATCATGGGGCACTGAAGCTTTCTTT	CASSPSWGTEAFF
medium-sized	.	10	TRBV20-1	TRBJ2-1	TGCAGTTGCGGGACCCAGCTTCAGTTCTTC	CSCGTQLQFF
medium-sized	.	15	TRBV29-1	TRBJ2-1	TGCAGCGTGAAGGGGGGGAAGAGCTCCTACAATGAGCAGTTCTTC	CSVKGGKSSYNEQFF
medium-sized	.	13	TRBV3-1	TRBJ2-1	TGTGCCAGCAGCCCCGGGAGATTGAGTGAGCAGTTCTTC	CASSPGRLSEQFF
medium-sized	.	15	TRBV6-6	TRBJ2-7	TGTGCCAGCAGTTATTCGACAGGAGCCTCCTACGAGCAGTACTTC	CASSYSTGASYEQYF
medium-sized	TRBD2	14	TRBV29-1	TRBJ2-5	TGCAGCGTTGAGTCTAGCGGGAGTTGGAAGACCCAGTACTTC	CSVESSGSWKTQYF
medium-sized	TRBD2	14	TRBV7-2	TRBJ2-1	TGTGCCAGCAGTTTCACTAGCGGCTACAATGAGCAGTTCTTC	CASSFTSGYNEQFF
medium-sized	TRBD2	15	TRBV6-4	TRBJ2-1	TGTGCCAGCAGTGTGAGCGGGGAGTCATACAATGAGCAGTTCTTC	CASSVSGESYNEQFF
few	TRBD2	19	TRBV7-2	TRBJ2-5	TGTGCCAGCAGCTTAGGGGCCCCGGGACTAGCGGGTCTGGGGGAGACCCAGTACTTC	CASSLGAPGLAGLGETQYF
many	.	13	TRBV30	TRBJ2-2	TGTGCCTGGAGTCGAAGCAGGACCGGGGAGCTGTTTTTT	CAWSRSRTGELFF
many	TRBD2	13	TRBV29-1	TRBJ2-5	TGCAGCGTTAACCGGGGAGGGAGGGAGACCCAGTACTTC	CSVNRGGRETQYF
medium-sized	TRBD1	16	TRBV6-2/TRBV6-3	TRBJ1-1	TGTGCCAGCAGTTTACGTCCAGGGGGCCGGAACACTGAAGCTTTCTTT	CASSLRPGGRNTEAFF
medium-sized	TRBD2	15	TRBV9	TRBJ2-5	TGTGCCAGCAGCCCTGTCCAGCGGGGTCGGGAGACCCAGTACTTC	CASSPVQRGRETQYF
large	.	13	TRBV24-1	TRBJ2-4	TGTGCCACCAGTGATAAGAGGATATACATTCAGTACTTC	CATSDKRIYIQYF
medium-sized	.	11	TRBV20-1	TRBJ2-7	TGCAGTGCCAGGATGGGAGGCGAGCAGTACTTC	CSARMGGEQYF
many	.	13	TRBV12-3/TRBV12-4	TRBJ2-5	TGTGCCAGCAGTGACCGGGCCGTTGAGACCCAGTACTTC	CASSDRAVETQYF
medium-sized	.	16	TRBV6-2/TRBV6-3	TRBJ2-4	TGTGCCAGCAGTTACCCGTCGGGACAAGCCAAAAACATTCAGTACTTC	CASSYPSGQAKNIQYF
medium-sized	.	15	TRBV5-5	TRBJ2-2	TGTGCCAGCAGCTTGGTGGCAGTAGGGACCGGGGAGCTGTTTTTT	CASSLVAVGTGELFF
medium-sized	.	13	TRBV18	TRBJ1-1	TGTGCCAGCTCAACTGACACGAACACTGAAGCTTTCTTT	CASSTDTNTEAFF
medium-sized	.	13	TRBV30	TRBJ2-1	TGTGCCTGGGGAGACTTAACCTACAATGAGCAGTTCTTC	CAWGDLTYNEQFF
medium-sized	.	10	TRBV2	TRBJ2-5	TGTGGGGTGGCAGGGGAGACCCAGTACTTC	CGVAGETQYF
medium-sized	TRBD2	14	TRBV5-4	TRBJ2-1	TGTGCCAGCCAGCGGGAGGGGTCCTACAATGAGCAGTTCTTC	CASQREGSYNEQFF
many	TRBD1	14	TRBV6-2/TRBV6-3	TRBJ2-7	TGTGCCAGCAGTTACATGGACAGGGCCCACGAGCAGTACTTC	CASSYMDRAHEQYF
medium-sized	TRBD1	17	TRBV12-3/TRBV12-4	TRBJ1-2	TGTGCCAGCAGACCTCTCGGGACAGGGCCCCAGGTTAATGGCTACACCTTC	CASRPLGTGPQVNGYTF
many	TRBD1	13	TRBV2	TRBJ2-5	TGTGCCAGCAGCGGGGACAGCCAAGAGACCCAGTACTTC	CASSGDSQETQYF